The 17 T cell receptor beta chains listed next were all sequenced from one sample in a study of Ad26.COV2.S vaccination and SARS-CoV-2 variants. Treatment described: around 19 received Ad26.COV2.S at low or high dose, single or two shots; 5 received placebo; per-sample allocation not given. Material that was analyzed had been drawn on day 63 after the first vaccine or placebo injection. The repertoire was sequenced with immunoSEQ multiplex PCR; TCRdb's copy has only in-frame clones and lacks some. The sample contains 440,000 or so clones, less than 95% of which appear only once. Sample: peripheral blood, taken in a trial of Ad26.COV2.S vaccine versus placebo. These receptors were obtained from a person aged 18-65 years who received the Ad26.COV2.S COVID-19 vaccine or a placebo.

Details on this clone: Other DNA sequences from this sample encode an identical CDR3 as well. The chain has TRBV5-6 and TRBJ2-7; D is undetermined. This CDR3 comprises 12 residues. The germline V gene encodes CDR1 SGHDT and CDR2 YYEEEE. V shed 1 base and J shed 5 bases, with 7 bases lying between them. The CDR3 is CASSLQVNEQYF. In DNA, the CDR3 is TGTGCCAGCAGCTTGCAAGTCAACGAGCAGTACTTC.

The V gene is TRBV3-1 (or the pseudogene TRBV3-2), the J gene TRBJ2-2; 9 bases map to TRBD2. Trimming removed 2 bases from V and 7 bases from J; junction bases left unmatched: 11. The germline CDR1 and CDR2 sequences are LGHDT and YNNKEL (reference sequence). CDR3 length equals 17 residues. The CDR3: CASSQIAGVGGRGELFF. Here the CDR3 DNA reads TGTGCCAGCAGCCAAATAGCGGGAGTTGGGGGTCGCGGGGAGCTGTTTTTT.

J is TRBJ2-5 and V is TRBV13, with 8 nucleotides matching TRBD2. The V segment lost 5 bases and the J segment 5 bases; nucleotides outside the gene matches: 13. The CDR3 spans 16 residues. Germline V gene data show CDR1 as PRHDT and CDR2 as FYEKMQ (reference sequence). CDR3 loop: CASSPSRTGGAETQYF. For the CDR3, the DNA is TGTGCCAGCAGCCCGTCTAGAACGGGAGGGGCGGAGACCCAGTACTTC.

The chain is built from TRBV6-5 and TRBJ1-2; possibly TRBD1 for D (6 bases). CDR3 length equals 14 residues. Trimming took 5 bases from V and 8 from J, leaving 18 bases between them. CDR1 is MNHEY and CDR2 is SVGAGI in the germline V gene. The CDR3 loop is CASSPAAGAEGYTF. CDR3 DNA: TGTGCCAGCAGTCCCGCGGCGGGGGCGGAGGGCTACACCTTC.

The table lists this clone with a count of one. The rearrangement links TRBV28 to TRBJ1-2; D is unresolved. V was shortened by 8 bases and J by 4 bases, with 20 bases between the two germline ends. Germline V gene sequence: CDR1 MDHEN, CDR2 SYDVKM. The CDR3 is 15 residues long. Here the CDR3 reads CASGRRIPTTYGYTF. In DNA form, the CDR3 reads TGTGCCAGCGGACGCCGAATACCCACAACCTATGGCTACACCTTC.

In DNA form, the CDR3 reads TGCAGTGCTAGTGGCGGGAGAACTATTCATACGCAGTATTTT. As protein: CSASGGRTIHTQYF. The chain employs TRBV20-1 and TRBJ2-3; 7 nucleotides line up with TRBD2. The germline V gene encodes CDR1 DFQATT and CDR2 SNEGSKA (reference sequence). This CDR3 is built from 14 residues. Trimming took 3 bases from V and 7 from J; bases not matched to a gene: 10.

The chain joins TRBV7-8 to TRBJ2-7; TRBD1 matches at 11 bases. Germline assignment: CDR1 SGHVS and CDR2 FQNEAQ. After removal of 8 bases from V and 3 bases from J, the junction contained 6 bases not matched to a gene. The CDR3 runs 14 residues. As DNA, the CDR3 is TGTGCCAGCCGATCGGGACAGGGGGGCTACGAGCAGTACTTC. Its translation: CASRSGQGGYEQYF.

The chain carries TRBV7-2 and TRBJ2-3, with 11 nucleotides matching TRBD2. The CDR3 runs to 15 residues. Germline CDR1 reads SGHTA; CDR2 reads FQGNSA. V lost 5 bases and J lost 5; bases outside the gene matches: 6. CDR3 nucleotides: TGTGCCAGCAGCCCCCGGACTAGCGGGCGAGATACGCAGTATTTT. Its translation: CASSPRTSGRDTQYF.

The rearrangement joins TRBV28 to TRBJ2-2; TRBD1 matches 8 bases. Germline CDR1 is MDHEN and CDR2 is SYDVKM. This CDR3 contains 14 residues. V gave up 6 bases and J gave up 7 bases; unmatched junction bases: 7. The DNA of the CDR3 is TGTGCCAGCAGGCGACAGGGGTCGGTCGGGGAGCTGTTTTTT. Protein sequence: CASRRQGSVGELFF.

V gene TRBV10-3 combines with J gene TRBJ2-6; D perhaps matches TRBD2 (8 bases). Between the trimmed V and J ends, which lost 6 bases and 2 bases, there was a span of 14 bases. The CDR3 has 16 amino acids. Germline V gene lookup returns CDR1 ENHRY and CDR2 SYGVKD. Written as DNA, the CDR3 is TGTGCCATCAGGCCGGGAGGGGGCACTGGGGCCAACGTCCTGACTTTC. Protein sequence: CAIRPGGGTGANVLTF.

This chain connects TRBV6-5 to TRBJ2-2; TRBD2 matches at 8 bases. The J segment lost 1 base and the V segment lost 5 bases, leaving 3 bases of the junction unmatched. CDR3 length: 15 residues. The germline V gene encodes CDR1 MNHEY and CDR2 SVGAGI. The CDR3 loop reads CASSRGTRNTGELFF. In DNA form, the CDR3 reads TGTGCCAGCAGTCGCGGGACTAGGAACACCGGGGAGCTGTTTTTT.

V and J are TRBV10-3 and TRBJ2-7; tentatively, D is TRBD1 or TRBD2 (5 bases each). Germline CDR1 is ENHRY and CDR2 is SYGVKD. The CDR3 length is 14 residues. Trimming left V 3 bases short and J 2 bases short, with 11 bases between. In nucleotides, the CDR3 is TGTGCCATCAGTGAAAGAGGGGAACCCTACGAGCAGTACTTC. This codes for CAISERGEPYEQYF.

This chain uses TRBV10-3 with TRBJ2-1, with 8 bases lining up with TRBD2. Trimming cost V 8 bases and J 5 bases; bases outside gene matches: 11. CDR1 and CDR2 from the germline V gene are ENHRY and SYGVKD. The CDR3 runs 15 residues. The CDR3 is CAISLTGSGNNEQFF. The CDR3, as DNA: TGTGCCATCTCATTGACCGGTAGCGGGAACAATGAGCAGTTCTTC.

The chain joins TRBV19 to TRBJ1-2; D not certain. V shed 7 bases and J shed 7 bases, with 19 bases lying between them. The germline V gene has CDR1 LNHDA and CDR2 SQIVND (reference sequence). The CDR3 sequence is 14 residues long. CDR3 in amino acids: CASTHQKSTGGYTF. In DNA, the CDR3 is TGTGCCAGTACCCACCAGAAGTCGACCGGTGGCTACACCTTC.

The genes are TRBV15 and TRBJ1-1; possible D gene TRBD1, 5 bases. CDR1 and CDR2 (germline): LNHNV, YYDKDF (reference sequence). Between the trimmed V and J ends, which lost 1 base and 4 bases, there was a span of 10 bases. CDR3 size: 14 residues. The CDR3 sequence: CATSRVGVPTEAFF. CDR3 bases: TGTGCCACCAGCAGAGTGGGGGTTCCCACTGAAGCTTTCTTT.

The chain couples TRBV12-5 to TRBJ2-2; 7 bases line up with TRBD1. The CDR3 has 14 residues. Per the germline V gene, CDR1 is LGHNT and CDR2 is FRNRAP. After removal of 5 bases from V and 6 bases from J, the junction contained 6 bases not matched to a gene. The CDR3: CASGTGQGAGELFF. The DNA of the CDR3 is TGTGCTAGTGGTACCGGCCAGGGGGCCGGGGAGCTGTTTTTT.

DNA of the CDR3: TGTGCCAGCAGGCCGGGAGAGAAGTATTCACCCCTCCACTTT. Residues: CASRPGEKYSPLHF. V usage is TRBV5-6 and J usage is TRBJ1-6; D unresolved. This CDR3 contains 14 residues. Trimming left V 5 bases short and J 8 bases short, with 14 bases between. CDR1 is SGHDT and CDR2 is YYEEEE in the germline V gene.